This T cell receptor (beta chain) came from a study of monozygotic twins with inflammatory bowel disease. Study-wide findings and caveats: Different subtypes (of T cells) could not be told apart from one another. People with IBD had fewer clonotypes in common with others than healthy twins did, especially with disease activity.

Total RNA input per TCR library was 3,000 to 4,500 ng. cDNA was made in eight separate reactions per sample. TCRdb re-analyzed the 5' RACE reads; it lists each CDR3 protein once, without DNA. The table lists a few hundred thousand distinct CDR3 sequences. Note on this clonotype: As yet, its antigen is unknown.

The sample was blood. This receptor was obtained from a human donor with ulcerative colitis or Crohn's disease, or a healthy co-twin of an affected twin (not recorded which).

The CDR3 is CASIRGSSGAADTQYF. The gene calls are TRBV5-1 and TRBJ2-3; TCRdb's D gene call, TRBD1, goes unchecked for lack of DNA. Per the germline V gene, CDR1 is SGHRS and CDR2 is YFSETQ. This CDR3 spans 16 amino acids.